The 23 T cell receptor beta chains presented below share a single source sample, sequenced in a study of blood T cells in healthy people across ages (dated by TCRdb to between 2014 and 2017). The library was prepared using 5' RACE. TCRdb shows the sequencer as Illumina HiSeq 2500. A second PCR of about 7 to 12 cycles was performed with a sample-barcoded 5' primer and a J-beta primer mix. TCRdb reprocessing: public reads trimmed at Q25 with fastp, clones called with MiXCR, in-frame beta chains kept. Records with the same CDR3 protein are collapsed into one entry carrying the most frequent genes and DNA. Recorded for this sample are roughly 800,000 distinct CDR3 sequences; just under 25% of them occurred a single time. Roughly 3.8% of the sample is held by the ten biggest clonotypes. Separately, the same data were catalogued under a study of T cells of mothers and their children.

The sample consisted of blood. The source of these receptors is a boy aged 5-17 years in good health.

CDR3 sequence (DNA): TGCGCCAGCAGCTTTCGACTAGCCTTTCACTCCTACAATGAGCAGTTCTTC. It encodes CASSFRLAFHSYNEQFF. The V gene is TRBV5-1, the J gene TRBJ2-1, with TRBD2 matching over 7 bases. Germline CDR1 and CDR2: SGHRS and YFSETQ. V lost 2 bases and J lost 0; bases outside the gene matches: 8. The CDR3 is made up of 17 amino acids.

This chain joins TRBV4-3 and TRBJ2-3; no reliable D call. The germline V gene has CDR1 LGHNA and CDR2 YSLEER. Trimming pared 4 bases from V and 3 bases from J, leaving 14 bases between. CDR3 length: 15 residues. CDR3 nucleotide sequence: TGCGCCAGCAGCCCAACCCTCAAGGGTACAGATACGCAGTATTTT. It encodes CASSPTLKGTDTQYF.

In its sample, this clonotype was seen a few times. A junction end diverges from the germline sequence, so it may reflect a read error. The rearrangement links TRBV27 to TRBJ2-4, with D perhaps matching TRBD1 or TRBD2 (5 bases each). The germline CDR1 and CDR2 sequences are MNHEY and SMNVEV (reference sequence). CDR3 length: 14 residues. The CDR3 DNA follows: TGTGCCAGCAGTTTACTCCCAGGGACGGGCATTCGGTACTTC. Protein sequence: CASSLLPGTGIRYF.

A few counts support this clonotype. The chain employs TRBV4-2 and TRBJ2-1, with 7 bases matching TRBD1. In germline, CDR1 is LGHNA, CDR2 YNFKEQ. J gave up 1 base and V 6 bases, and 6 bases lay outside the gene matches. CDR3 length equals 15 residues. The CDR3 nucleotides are TGTGCCAGCAGACCCGGGACAGCGTCCTACAATGAGCAGTTCTTC. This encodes CASRPGTASYNEQFF.

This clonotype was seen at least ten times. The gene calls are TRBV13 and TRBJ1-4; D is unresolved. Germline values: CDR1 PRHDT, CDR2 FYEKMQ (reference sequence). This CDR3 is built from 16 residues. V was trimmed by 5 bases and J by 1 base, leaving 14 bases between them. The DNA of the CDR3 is TGTGCCAGCAGCCCCCAAGCCTGGGTAACTAATGAAAAACTGTTTTTT. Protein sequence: CASSPQAWVTNEKLFF.

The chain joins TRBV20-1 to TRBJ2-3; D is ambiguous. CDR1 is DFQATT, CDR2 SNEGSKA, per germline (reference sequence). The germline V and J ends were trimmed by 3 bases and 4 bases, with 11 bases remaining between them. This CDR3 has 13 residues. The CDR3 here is CSARVPDADTQYF. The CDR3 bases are TGCAGTGCTAGGGTTCCTGATGCAGATACGCAGTATTTT.

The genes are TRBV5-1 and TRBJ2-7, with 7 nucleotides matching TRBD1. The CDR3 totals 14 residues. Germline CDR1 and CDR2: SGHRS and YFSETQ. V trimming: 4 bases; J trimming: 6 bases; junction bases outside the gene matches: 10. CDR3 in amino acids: CASSGTGVVVEQYF. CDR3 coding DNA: TGCGCCAGCAGCGGCACAGGGGTGGTCGTCGAGCAGTACTTC.

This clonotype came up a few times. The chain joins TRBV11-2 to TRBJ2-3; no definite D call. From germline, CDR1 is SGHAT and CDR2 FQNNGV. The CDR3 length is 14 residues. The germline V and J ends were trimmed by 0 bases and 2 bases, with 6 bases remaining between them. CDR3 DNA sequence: TGTGCCAGCAGCTTAGATCTGACCACAGATACGCAGTATTTT. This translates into CASSLDLTTDTQYF.

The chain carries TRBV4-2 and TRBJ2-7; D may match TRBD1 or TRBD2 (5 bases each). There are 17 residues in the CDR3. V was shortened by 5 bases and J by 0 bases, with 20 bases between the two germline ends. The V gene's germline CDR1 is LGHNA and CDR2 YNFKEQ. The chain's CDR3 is CASSRGDRPRVSYEQYF. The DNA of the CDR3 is TGTGCCAGCAGCAGAGGGGACCGACCAAGGGTCTCCTACGAGCAGTACTTC.

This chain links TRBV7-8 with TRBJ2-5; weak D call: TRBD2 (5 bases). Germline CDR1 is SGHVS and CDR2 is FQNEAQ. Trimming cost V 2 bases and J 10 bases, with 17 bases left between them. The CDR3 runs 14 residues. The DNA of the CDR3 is TGTGCCAGCAGCTTAACGAGAATCCATGAGGGCCAGTACTTC. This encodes CASSLTRIHEGQYF. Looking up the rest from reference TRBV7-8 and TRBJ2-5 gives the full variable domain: GAGVSQSPRYKVAKRGQDVALRCDPISGHVSLFWYQQALGQGPEFLTYFQNEAQLDKSGLPSDRFFAERPEGSVSTLKIQRTQQEDSAVYLCASSLTRIHEGQYFGPGTRLLVL.

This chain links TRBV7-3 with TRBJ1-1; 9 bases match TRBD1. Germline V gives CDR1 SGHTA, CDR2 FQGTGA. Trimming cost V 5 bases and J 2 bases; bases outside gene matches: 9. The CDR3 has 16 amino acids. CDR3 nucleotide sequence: TGTGCCAGCAGCGCATATAACAGGGGGCTAAACACTGAAGCTTTCTTT. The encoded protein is CASSAYNRGLNTEAFF.

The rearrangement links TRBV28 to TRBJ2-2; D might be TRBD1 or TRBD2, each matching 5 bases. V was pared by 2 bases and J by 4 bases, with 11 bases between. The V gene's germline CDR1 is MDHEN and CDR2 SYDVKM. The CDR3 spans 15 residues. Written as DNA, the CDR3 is TGTGCCAGCAGTTTAGGGGGAATTGGCACCGGGGAGCTGTTTTTT. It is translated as CASSLGGIGTGELFF. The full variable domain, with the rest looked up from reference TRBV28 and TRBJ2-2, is DVKVTQSSRYLVKRTGEKVFLECVQDMDHENMFWYRQDPGLGLRLIYFSYDVKMKEKGDIPEGYSVSREKKERFSLILESASTNQTSMYLCASSLGGIGTGELFFGEGSRLTVL.

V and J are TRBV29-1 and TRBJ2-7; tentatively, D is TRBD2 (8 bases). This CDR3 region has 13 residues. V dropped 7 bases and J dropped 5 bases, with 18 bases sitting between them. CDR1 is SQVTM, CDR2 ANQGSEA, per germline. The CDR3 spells CSAREGASNEQYF. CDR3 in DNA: TGCAGCGCCCGGGAGGGGGCCAGCAACGAGCAGTACTTC.

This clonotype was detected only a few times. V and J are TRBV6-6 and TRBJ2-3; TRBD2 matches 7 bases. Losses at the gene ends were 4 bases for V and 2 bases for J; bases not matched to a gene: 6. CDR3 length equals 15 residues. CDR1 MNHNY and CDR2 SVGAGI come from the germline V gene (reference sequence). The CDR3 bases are TGTGCCAGCAGTTGGCAAGCGGGATTCACAGATACGCAGTATTTT. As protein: CASSWQAGFTDTQYF.

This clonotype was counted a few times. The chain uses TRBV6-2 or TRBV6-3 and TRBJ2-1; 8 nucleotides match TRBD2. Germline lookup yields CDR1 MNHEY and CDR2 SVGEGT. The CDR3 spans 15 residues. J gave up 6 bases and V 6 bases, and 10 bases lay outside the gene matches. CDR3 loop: CASSESGSTRNEQFF. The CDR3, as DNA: TGTGCCAGCAGCGAAAGCGGGAGTACTCGCAATGAGCAGTTCTTC.

The CDR3 region is CASSLAPWDRGVMSYGYTF. The CDR3 region has the DNA TGTGCCAGCAGCTTAGCCCCATGGGACAGGGGGGTCATGAGCTATGGCTACACCTTC. The V call is TRBV11-2, the J call TRBJ1-2, with 11 nucleotides matching TRBD1. Germline V CDR1 and CDR2: SGHAT, FQNNGV. The junction had 14 bases not matched to a gene; V was cut back by 1 base and J by 4 bases. There are 19 residues in the CDR3.

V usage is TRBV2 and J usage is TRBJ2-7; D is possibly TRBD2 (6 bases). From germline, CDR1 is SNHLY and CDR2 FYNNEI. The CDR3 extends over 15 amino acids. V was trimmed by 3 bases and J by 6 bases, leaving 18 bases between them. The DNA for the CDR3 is TGTGCCAGCAGTGAGGCTGGGCGGGATTTTAGCGAGCAGTACTTC. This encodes CASSEAGRDFSEQYF.

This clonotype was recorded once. CDR3 bases: TGTGCCAGCAGCCAACTATCATTGGGGAAAAGGAATGAGCAGTTCTTC. It specifies CASSQLSLGKRNEQFF. This sequence joins TRBV7-2 and TRBJ2-1; D unresolved. Per germline, CDR1 SGHTA and CDR2 FQGNSA. Trimming stripped 5 bases from V and 7 bases from J, with 21 bases between. This CDR3 contains 16 residues.

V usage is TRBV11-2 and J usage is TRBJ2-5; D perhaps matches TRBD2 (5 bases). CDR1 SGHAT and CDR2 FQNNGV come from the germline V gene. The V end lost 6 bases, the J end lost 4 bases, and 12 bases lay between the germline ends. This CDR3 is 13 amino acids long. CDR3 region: CASRFGVGETQYF. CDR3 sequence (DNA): TGTGCCAGCAGGTTCGGGGTAGGAGAGACCCAGTACTTC.

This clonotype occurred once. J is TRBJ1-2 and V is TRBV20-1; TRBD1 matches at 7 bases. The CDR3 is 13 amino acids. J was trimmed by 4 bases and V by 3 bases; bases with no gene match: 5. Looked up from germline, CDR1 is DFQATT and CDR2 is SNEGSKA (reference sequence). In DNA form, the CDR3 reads TGCAGTGCTAGTGGCCGGGACAGCTATGGCTACACCTTC. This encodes CSASGRDSYGYTF.

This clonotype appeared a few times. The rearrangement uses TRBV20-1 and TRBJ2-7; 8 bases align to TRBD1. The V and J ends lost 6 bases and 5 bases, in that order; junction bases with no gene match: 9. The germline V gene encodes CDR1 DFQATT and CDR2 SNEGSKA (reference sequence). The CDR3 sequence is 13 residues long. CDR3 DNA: TGCAGTGCGCTATGGGGACAGGAAGACGAGCAGTACTTC. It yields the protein CSALWGQEDEQYF.

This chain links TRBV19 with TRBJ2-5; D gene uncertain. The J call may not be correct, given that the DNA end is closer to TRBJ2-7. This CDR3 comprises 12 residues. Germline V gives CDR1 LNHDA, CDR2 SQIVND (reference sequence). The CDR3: CASSINTDEQYF. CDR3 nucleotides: TGTGCCAGTAGTATAAATACAGACGAGCAGTACTTC.

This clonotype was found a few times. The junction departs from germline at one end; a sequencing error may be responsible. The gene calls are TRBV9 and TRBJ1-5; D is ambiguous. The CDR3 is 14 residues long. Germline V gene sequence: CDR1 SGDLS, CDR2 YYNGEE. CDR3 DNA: TGTGCCAACAGCCTGGACGCCAGCAATCAGCCCCAGCATTTT. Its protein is CANSLDASNQPQHF.